This TCR beta chain emerged from a study of identical twins. General study findings and limits: Not following the same donors, the study drew its conclusions from cross-sectional statistical analysis.

The CDR3 length is 17 residues. Germline V gene data show CDR1 as SGHRS and CDR2 as YFSETQ. The trim removed 2 bases at V and 3 bases at J, leaving 3 bases unmatched. TCRdb fed the 5' RACE reads into MiXCR, producing one record per CDR3 protein. The sample consists of 600,000 to 850,000 distinct CDR3 sequences, approximately 18% of them appearing once. Regarding this clonotype: Its antigen is not identified.

This sample was also put to use in a study of T cells expressing NK-cell markers. From that study: The CD3+CD56-NKG2C+ fraction was also led by these clonotypes in a handful of donors.

The receptor's source is a woman aged 18 to 35 in good health. The sample taken for sequencing was PBMCs. J is TRBJ2-1 and V is TRBV5-1, with TRBD2 matching over 15 bases. The CDR3 DNA sequence: TGCGCCAGCAGCTTCGGACTAGCGGGAGGGTACTACAATGAGCAGTTCTTC. Translation gives CASSFGLAGGYYNEQFF.